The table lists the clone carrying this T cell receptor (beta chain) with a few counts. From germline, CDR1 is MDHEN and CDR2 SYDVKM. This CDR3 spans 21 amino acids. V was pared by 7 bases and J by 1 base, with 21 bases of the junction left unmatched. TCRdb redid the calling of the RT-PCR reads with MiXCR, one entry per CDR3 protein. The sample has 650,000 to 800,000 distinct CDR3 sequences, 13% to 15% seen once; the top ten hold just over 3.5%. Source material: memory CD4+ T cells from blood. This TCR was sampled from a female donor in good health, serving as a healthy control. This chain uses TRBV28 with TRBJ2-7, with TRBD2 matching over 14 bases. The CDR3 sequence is CASTGVGGVGTSGRRSYEQYF. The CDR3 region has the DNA TGTGCCAGCACCGGGGTAGGGGGCGTGGGGACTAGCGGGAGAAGGTCCTACGAGCAGTACTTC.